These 21 T cell receptor beta chains originate from one sample sequenced in a study of T-cell memory formation after mild COVID-19. TCRdb independently ran MiXCR on the 5' RACE reads; one entry per CDR3 protein. Altogether 300,000 or so distinct CDR3 sequences are present, roughly 15% being singletons, with the ten largest covering 20% to 25%. The specimen was PBMCs or a T cell subset sorted from them (not recorded which). The receptors derive from a man between 18 and 29 years old who had mild COVID-19 (a few samples of this study predate the infection). Cell type and time point are not known.

The V call is TRBV11-3, the J call TRBJ2-1, with 8 positions matching TRBD2. This CDR3 has 12 residues. J lost 14 bases, V lost 5 bases, and 8 bases had no gene match. CDR1 SGHNT and CDR2 YENEEA come from the germline V gene. The CDR3 DNA is TGTGCCAGCAGCCGGGAGGGTAGCTTGAAGTTCTTC. Protein product: CASSREGSLKFF.

The gene calls are TRBV6-5 and TRBJ1-6; possible D gene TRBD1, 5 bases. This CDR3 contains 17 residues. Between the trimmed V and J ends, which lost 7 bases and 10 bases, there was a span of 26 bases. Germline lookup yields CDR1 MNHEY and CDR2 SVGAGI. The CDR3 is CASTYRDRRLAASPLHF. For the CDR3, the DNA is TGTGCCAGCACCTACCGGGACCGCAGGTTAGCCGCCTCACCCCTCCACTTT.

This clonotype came up many times. CDR3 protein: CASSSLGGADTEAFF. As DNA, the CDR3 is TGTGCCAGCAGTTCCCTTGGAGGGGCGGACACTGAAGCTTTCTTT. V usage is TRBV28 and J usage is TRBJ1-1; tentative D call: TRBD1 (5 bases). Germline values: CDR1 MDHEN, CDR2 SYDVKM. The CDR3 runs to 15 residues. V was clipped by 4 bases and J by 3 bases, with 15 bases between them.

The V call is TRBV20-1, the J call TRBJ2-5, with 7 bases that match TRBD2. Trimming at V came to 7 bases and at J to 5 bases, leaving 10 bases not matched to a gene. Germline V gene sequence: CDR1 DFQATT, CDR2 SNEGSKA (reference sequence). The CDR3 is made up of 13 amino acids. The CDR3 DNA sequence: TGCAGTGTCCGGAGACTAGCCGGTGAGACCCAGTACTTC. The encoded protein is CSVRRLAGETQYF.

The CDR3 region has the DNA TGTGCCACCCGCTCACAGCCTATAGGGCATGGCTACACCTTC. This codes for CATRSQPIGHGYTF. The chain has TRBV10-3 and TRBJ1-2; no clear D gene. V lost 10 bases and J lost 6, with 21 bases in between. From germline, CDR1 is ENHRY and CDR2 SYGVKD. The CDR3 runs to 14 residues.

This clonotype has only a few counts. The rearrangement uses TRBV21-1 and TRBJ2-7; the table assigns TRBD1, which was not confirmed against the DNA. TRBV21-1 is tagged as a pseudogene. The CDR3 runs 16 residues. The chain's CDR3 is CASSKVAGLTDYEQYV. CDR3 in DNA: TGTGCCAGCAGCAAAGTGGCGGGGCTCACCGACTACGAGCAGTACGTC.

The chain recombines TRBV7-6 with TRBJ2-5; D perhaps matches TRBD2 (6 bases). The germline V and J ends were trimmed by 4 bases and 5 bases, with 17 bases remaining between them. The germline V gene has CDR1 SGHVS and CDR2 FNYEAQ. The CDR3 covers 15 residues. The CDR3: CASSSRMAGRETQYF. The CDR3 DNA follows: TGTGCCAGCAGCTCCCGGATGGCAGGGAGGGAGACCCAGTACTTC.

This clonotype was counted between two and nine times. V gene TRBV11-1 combines with J gene TRBJ2-1; D remains ambiguous. The CDR3 length is 14 residues. The ends were cut back, 5 bases at V and 0 bases at J, with 8 bases in the middle. The germline CDR1 and CDR2 sequences are SGHAT and FQDESV (reference sequence). CDR3 DNA sequence: TGTGCCAGCAGCGGGCTACTCTCCTACAATGAGCAGTTCTTC. Translating gives CASSGLLSYNEQFF.

This clonotype was seen more than once but under ten times. The chain combines TRBV20-1 with TRBJ2-7; 8 bases align to TRBD1. Germline trimming cut 3 bases from V and 4 bases from J; bases unmatched to any gene: 5. CDR3 length equals 13 residues. Looked up from germline, CDR1 is DFQATT and CDR2 is SNEGSKA (reference sequence). The CDR3 loop is CSARRRGPYEQYF. In nucleotides, the CDR3 is TGCAGTGCTAGGCGCAGGGGGCCGTACGAGCAGTACTTC.

The chain is built from TRBV6-2 or TRBV6-3 and TRBJ2-7, with D perhaps TRBD2 (6 bases). Trimming removed 0 bases from V and 4 bases from J, with 13 bases in between. The CDR3 loop spans 15 amino acids. From germline, CDR1 is MNHEY and CDR2 SVGEGT. The CDR3 loop is CASSYSGRGGYEQYF. The CDR3 DNA reads as TGTGCCAGCAGTTACTCGGGAAGGGGAGGATACGAGCAGTACTTC.

This clonotype was found a few times. V usage is TRBV6-6 and J usage is TRBJ2-3; 7 nucleotides agree with TRBD2. In germline, CDR1 is MNHNY, CDR2 SVGAGI (reference sequence). V lost 6 bases to trimming and J lost 3 bases; unmatched junction nucleotides: 6. The CDR3 has 14 residues. CDR3 region: CASRISGVTDTQYF. CDR3 nucleotides: TGTGCCAGCAGGATAAGCGGGGTAACAGATACGCAGTATTTT.

In this sample, this clonotype turned up many times. The rearrangement links TRBV7-2 to TRBJ1-1; D is unresolved. V was cut by 5 bases and J by 11 bases, with 21 bases left in between. The CDR3 is 14 amino acids. Germline-derived CDR1 and CDR2 are SGHTA and FQGNSA. Here the CDR3 DNA reads TGTGCCAGCAGCCTACAGCTTGACGACCCTCGTGCTTTCTTT. It specifies CASSLQLDDPRAFF.

The chain has TRBV9 and TRBJ1-2; D might be TRBD1 (5 bases). This CDR3 is built from 13 residues. CDR1 is SGDLS and CDR2 is YYNGEE in the germline V gene. Trimming stripped 0 bases from V and 7 bases from J, with 10 bases between. CDR3 coding DNA: TGTGCCAGCAGCGTAGAGCTTGGGGGTGGCTACACCTTC. Translated, it gives CASSVELGGGYTF.

The chain combines TRBV5-1 with TRBJ2-3, with 11 bases matching TRBD2. CDR1 and CDR2 from the germline V gene are SGHRS and YFSETQ. The CDR3 sequence is 16 residues long. The V segment lost 4 bases and the J segment 2 bases; nucleotides outside the gene matches: 6. CDR3 sequence (DNA): TGCGCCAGCAGCCCTAGCGGGGGGCCGTTCACAGATACGCAGTATTTT. The encoded protein is CASSPSGGPFTDTQYF.

The rearrangement joins TRBV11-2 to TRBJ1-3; D is unresolved. CDR3 length: 16 amino acids. Looked up from germline, CDR1 is SGHAT and CDR2 is FQNNGV. Trimming stripped 0 bases from V and 3 bases from J, with 12 bases between. CDR3 sequence reads: CASSLDSVVYGNTIYF. CDR3 nucleotides: TGTGCCAGCAGCTTAGATAGTGTGGTTTATGGAAACACCATATATTTT.

This clonotype was seen more than once but under ten times. The V gene is TRBV7-9, the J gene TRBJ2-1; unclear D gene. From germline, CDR1 is SEHNR and CDR2 FQNEAQ (reference sequence). V was pared by 5 bases and J by 7 bases, with 9 bases between. The CDR3 extends over 12 amino acids. The CDR3 DNA reads TGTGCCAGCAGCGCCGCTGGGAATGAGCAGTTCTTC. Protein sequence: CASSAAGNEQFF.

This clonotype was seen more than once but under ten times. The chain links TRBV6-2 or TRBV6-3 to TRBJ1-1; D remains ambiguous. The CDR3 extends over 12 amino acids. V lost 4 bases and J lost 7, with 10 bases in between. Germline V CDR1 and CDR2: MNHEY, SVGEGT. The CDR3 DNA reads as TGTGCCAGCAGTTCCCAAGGAGATGAAGCTTTCTTT. Translation gives CASSSQGDEAFF.

On this clonotype: Compared with germline, one end of the junction differs, possibly owing to a read error. The gene calls are TRBV5-4 and TRBJ2-3; no reliable D call. CDR1 is SGHNT, CDR2 YYREEE, per germline (reference sequence). The CDR3 extends over 14 amino acids. CDR3 nucleotide sequence: TGTGCCTGCAGCTTGGTCTTACCCCCCTATACGCAGTATTTT. Its translation is CACSLVLPPYTQYF.

The V and J genes are TRBV6-5 and TRBJ2-3, with 12 nucleotides matching TRBD2. The germline V gene has CDR1 MNHEY and CDR2 SVGAGI. J gave up 2 bases and V 2 bases, and 8 bases lay outside the gene matches. The CDR3 covers 18 residues. The CDR3 loop is CASSYQPRTSGVTDTQYF. The CDR3 DNA follows: TGTGCCAGCAGTTACCAACCTCGGACTAGCGGGGTCACAGATACGCAGTATTTT.

This sequence joins TRBV20-1 and TRBJ2-7, with 12 bases fitting TRBD2. The CDR3 spans 15 residues. Germline loops: CDR1 DFQATT, CDR2 SNEGSKA (reference sequence). This chain's CDR3 is CRLRTSGDSSYEQYF. The CDR3 DNA follows: TGCAGGTTACGGACTAGCGGGGACAGCTCCTACGAGCAGTACTTC.

CDR3 in amino acids: CSAWSSGHPNTEAFF. The CDR3 DNA is TGCAGTGCTTGGTCCTCGGGACACCCGAACACTGAAGCTTTCTTT. This rearrangement joins TRBV20-1 to TRBJ1-1; tentative D call: TRBD1 (6 bases). The CDR3 is 15 amino acids. V was cut by 5 bases and J by 1 base, with 17 bases left in between. Per the germline V gene, CDR1 is DFQATT and CDR2 is SNEGSKA (reference sequence).